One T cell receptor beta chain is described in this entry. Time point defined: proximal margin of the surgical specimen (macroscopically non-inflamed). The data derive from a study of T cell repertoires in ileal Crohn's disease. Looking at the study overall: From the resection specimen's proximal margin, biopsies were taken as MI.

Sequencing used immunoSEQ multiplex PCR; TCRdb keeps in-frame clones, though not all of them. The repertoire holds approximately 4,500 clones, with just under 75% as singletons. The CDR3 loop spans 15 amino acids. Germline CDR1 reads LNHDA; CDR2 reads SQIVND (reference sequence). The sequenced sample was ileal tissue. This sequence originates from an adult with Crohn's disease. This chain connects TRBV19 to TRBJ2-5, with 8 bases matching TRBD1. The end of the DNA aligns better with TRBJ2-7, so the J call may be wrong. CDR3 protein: CATESGQGGTYEQYF. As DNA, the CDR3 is TGTGCCACCGAGTCAGGACAGGGTGGTACTTACGAGCAGTACTTC.